These 22 T cell receptor beta chains originate from one sample sequenced in a study of blood T cells in healthy people across ages. Through a sample-barcoded 5' primer and a J-beta primer mix, a second PCR was run for 7 to 11 cycles. MiXCR, run by TCRdb on the 5' RACE reads, gives a single entry per CDR3 protein. The sample shows 800,000 to 950,000 distinct CDR3 sequences, roughly 29% of them seen only once. This same sample was also taken into another study, of T cells of mothers and their children.

The source material was blood. The receptors derive from a middle-aged woman in good health.

The chain employs TRBV12-3 or TRBV12-4 and TRBJ2-1; 8 bases fit TRBD2. V dropped 5 bases and J dropped 15; count of bases not matched to a gene: 12. CDR3 length equals 13 residues. The CDR3 reads CASSKKERGPLFF. The CDR3 DNA follows: TGTGCCAGCAGTAAAAAAGAGCGGGGGCCCTTGTTCTTC.

For the CDR3, the DNA is TGTGCCAGCAGCCAGGACAGGAAAAATGAGCAGTTCTTC. It is translated as CASSQDRKNEQFF. V is TRBV7-2 and J is TRBJ2-1; 7 positions agree with TRBD1. With 5 bases clipped from V and 7 bases from J, the junction kept 5 bases outside the gene matches. CDR3 length: 13 amino acids. The germline V gene encodes CDR1 SGHTA and CDR2 FQGNSA.

This clonotype occurred many times. This rearrangement joins TRBV29-1 to TRBJ2-3; the match to TRBD2 covers 11 bases. After removal of 4 bases from V and 5 bases from J, the junction contained 8 bases not matched to a gene. Looked up from germline, CDR1 is SQVTM and CDR2 is ANQGSEA. This CDR3 is built from 15 residues. CDR3: CSVGASGGSGDTQYF. As DNA, the CDR3 is TGCAGCGTTGGGGCTAGCGGGGGGTCAGGAGATACGCAGTATTTT.

The sample holds many counts of this clonotype. V is TRBV7-8 and J is TRBJ2-7; a weak D match, TRBD1 (6 bases). This CDR3 spans 14 amino acids. Germline CDR1 reads SGHVS; CDR2 reads FQNEAQ. Trimming removed 7 bases from V and 1 base from J, with 14 bases in between. The CDR3 sequence: CASTPDRRSYEQYF. The CDR3 DNA reads TGTGCCAGCACCCCAGACAGGCGTTCCTACGAGCAGTACTTC.

The sample holds many counts of this clonotype. The chain joins TRBV28 to TRBJ2-1, with 12 bases that match TRBD2. Germline loops: CDR1 MDHEN, CDR2 SYDVKM. V shed 3 bases and J 4 bases; nucleotides not matched to a gene: 7. The CDR3 has 17 residues. CDR3 sequence reads: CASSFASGGAGYNEQFF. The CDR3 nucleotides read TGTGCCAGCAGTTTCGCTAGCGGGGGGGCCGGGTACAATGAGCAGTTCTTC.

The chain recombines TRBV5-1 with TRBJ1-2, with a possible D match to TRBD1 (5 bases). This CDR3 is 14 amino acids long. From germline, CDR1 is SGHRS and CDR2 YFSETQ. V lost 1 base and J lost 6, with 13 bases in between. The CDR3 DNA is TGCGCCAGCAGCTTGAAAGGGGAGGGAGATGGCTACACCTTC. Its translation is CASSLKGEGDGYTF.

This chain connects TRBV29-1 to TRBJ1-1; no clear D. V lost 1 base and J lost 5, with 14 bases in between. Germline CDR1 SQVTM, CDR2 ANQGSEA. This CDR3 is built from 14 residues. This CDR3 reads CSVEVTVGRTEAFF. The CDR3 bases are TGCAGCGTTGAAGTTACAGTCGGGCGGACTGAAGCTTTCTTT.

This clonotype turned up a few times. The CDR3 nucleotides are TGCGCCAGCAGCCACCGGACAGGGTCGCCCTATGGCTACACCTTC. It codes for CASSHRTGSPYGYTF. The genes are TRBV4-1 and TRBJ1-2; 8 positions match TRBD1. The ends lost 3 bases at V and 4 bases at J; junction bases unmatched: 7. Germline values: CDR1 MGHRA, CDR2 YSYEKL. The CDR3 contains 15 residues.

This clonotype has a handful of counts. The V call is TRBV20-1, the J call TRBJ2-5, with unresolved D. This CDR3 region has 13 residues. Trimming removed 1 base at V and 1 base at J, with 7 bases between. The germline V gene encodes CDR1 DFQATT and CDR2 SNEGSKA (reference sequence). This CDR3 is CSARGPLQETQYF. The CDR3 DNA is TGCAGTGCTAGAGGGCCGCTCCAAGAGACCCAGTACTTC.

The chain carries TRBV20-1 and TRBJ1-1; D is possibly TRBD1 (5 bases). The V and J ends lost 0 bases and 1 base respectively, with 9 bases between them. The CDR3 spans 14 residues. Germline CDR1 is DFQATT and CDR2 is SNEGSKA (reference sequence). The CDR3 region has the DNA TGCAGTGCTAGAGATGACGGGGGGAACACTGAAGCTTTCTTT. It yields the protein CSARDDGGNTEAFF.

The V gene is TRBV6-4, the J gene TRBJ2-7; unclear D gene. Trimming pared 3 bases from V and 0 bases from J, leaving 18 bases between. CDR1 and CDR2 from the germline V gene are MRHNA and SNTAGT. The CDR3 consists of 17 residues. The CDR3 loop is CASSDFNKRFSSYEQYF. CDR3 sequence (DNA): TGTGCCAGCAGTGATTTCAACAAGCGATTTAGCTCCTACGAGCAGTACTTC.

The chain has TRBV20-1 and TRBJ2-7, with 8 bases matching TRBD2. Germline-derived CDR1 and CDR2 are DFQATT and SNEGSKA (reference sequence). V shed 3 bases, J shed 0 bases, and the junction held 7 bases outside the gene matches. This CDR3 has 15 amino acids. The CDR3 loop reads CSASDPGTSSYEQYF. CDR3 nucleotides: TGCAGTGCTAGTGACCCCGGGACTAGCTCCTACGAGCAGTACTTC.

The V gene is TRBV27, the J gene TRBJ1-1; D unresolved. CDR1 and CDR2 from the germline V gene are MNHEY and SMNVEV (reference sequence). This CDR3 contains 14 residues. V was shortened by 4 bases and J by 2 bases, with 11 bases between the two germline ends. The CDR3 reads CASSWTGFNTEAFF. DNA for the CDR3: TGTGCCAGCAGTTGGACGGGGTTTAACACTGAAGCTTTCTTT.

This chain links TRBV27 with TRBJ2-3; 8 bases are shared with TRBD2. There are 17 residues in the CDR3. Germline CDR1 MNHEY, CDR2 SMNVEV (reference sequence). J gave up 1 base and V 6 bases, and 12 bases lay outside the gene matches. CDR3 nucleotides: TGTGCCAGCAGGGACCCGACAGCGGGGGAGGGCACAGATACGCAGTATTTT. Translated, it gives CASRDPTAGEGTDTQYF.

This chain joins TRBV7-2 and TRBJ2-7, with D unresolved. V lost 1 base, J lost 5 bases, and 15 bases lay in between. Germline loops: CDR1 SGHTA, CDR2 FQGNSA. CDR3 length equals 15 residues. CDR3 protein: CASSLGGYGGNEQYF. The CDR3 coding sequence is TGTGCCAGCAGCTTAGGTGGATACGGTGGCAACGAGCAGTACTTC.

This clonotype appeared many times. This sequence joins TRBV24-1 and TRBJ2-3; possible D gene TRBD1, 6 bases. The CDR3 runs to 14 residues. Trimming took off 3 bases at V and 6 bases at J, with 12 bases between the two ends. CDR1 is KGHDR and CDR2 is SFDVKD in the germline V gene. DNA of the CDR3: TGTGCCACCAGTGATCGGACAGAATGGGATACGCAGTATTTT. Translation gives CATSDRTEWDTQYF.

The chain recombines TRBV20-1 with TRBJ2-7, with TRBD1 matching 8 bases. The CDR3 has 14 residues. V was clipped by 2 bases and J by 2 bases; unmatched bases: 5. Germline assignment: CDR1 DFQATT and CDR2 SNEGSKA (reference sequence). The CDR3 is CSARSQGQAYEQYF. DNA for the CDR3: TGCAGTGCTAGAAGTCAGGGACAGGCCTACGAGCAGTACTTC.

This clonotype was recorded many times. The genes are TRBV9 and TRBJ2-1, with TRBD2 matching 9 bases. CDR1 is SGDLS, CDR2 YYNGEE, per germline. Germline trimming cut 3 bases from V and 6 bases from J; bases unmatched to any gene: 13. The CDR3 consists of 17 residues. The CDR3: CASSATLAGGPSNEQFF. Written as DNA, the CDR3 is TGTGCCAGCAGCGCCACCCTGGCGGGGGGGCCGTCCAATGAGCAGTTCTTC.

This clonotype has just a few counts. The chain links TRBV5-6 to TRBJ2-1, with unresolved D. Germline V gene lookup returns CDR1 SGHDT and CDR2 YYEEEE. This CDR3 is 14 amino acids long. V was shortened by 0 bases and J by 7 bases, with 11 bases between the two germline ends. The DNA of the CDR3 is TGTGCCAGCAGCTTGGGGGCGGTTGTGAATGAGCAGTTCTTC. The encoded protein is CASSLGAVVNEQFF.

This clonotype was seen at least ten times. The rearrangement joins TRBV12-3 or TRBV12-4 to TRBJ2-7; D is possibly TRBD1 or TRBD2 (5 bases each). CDR3 size: 18 residues. Between the trimmed V and J ends, which lost 4 bases and 2 bases, there was a span of 24 bases. CDR3 sequence reads: CASSSQLGVAEETYEQYF. CDR3 sequence (DNA): TGTGCCAGCAGTTCCCAACTAGGGGTGGCAGAGGAGACCTACGAGCAGTACTTC.

The V call is TRBV7-9, the J call TRBJ1-1; possible D gene TRBD1, 6 bases. The CDR3 has 12 residues. The ends were cut back, 5 bases at V and 6 bases at J, with 10 bases in the middle. In germline, CDR1 is SEHNR, CDR2 FQNEAQ (reference sequence). The CDR3 DNA is TGTGCCAGCAGCCACGGACAGCCTGAAGCTTTCTTT. Translating gives CASSHGQPEAFF.

This clonotype came up a few times. The CDR3 sequence is CSARDPHSPTSGANVLTF. The CDR3 DNA is TGCAGTGCTAGAGACCCACACTCACCGACCTCTGGGGCCAACGTCCTGACTTTC. The chain employs TRBV20-1 and TRBJ2-6, with D hard to call. The CDR3 is 18 amino acids. V was trimmed by 0 bases and J by 0 bases, leaving 15 bases between them. The germline gives CDR1 DFQATT, CDR2 SNEGSKA (reference sequence).